Below, 22 T cell receptor beta chains from the same sample are listed, as sequenced in a study of spatial heterogeneity in lung cancer. Stated time point: blood at routine non-recurrence follow-up after resection. Tumor, nontumor lung or frozen PBMC supplied whole RNA, sequenced without sorting. TCRdb reanalysed the 5' RACE reads using MiXCR and keeps one entry per CDR3 protein. The repertoire includes about 120,000 distinct CDR3 sequences, more than 9% of them detected once, and around a sixth sits in the top ten. The starting material was PBMCs, obtained at follow-up. Receptors originate from a male donor with early-stage non-small cell lung cancer.

The table lists this clonotype with a few counts. The chain is built from TRBV6-2 or TRBV6-3 and TRBJ1-1, with unresolved D. CDR3 length: 12 residues. CDR1 MNHEY and CDR2 SVGEGT come from the germline V gene. Trimming removed 5 bases from V and 0 bases from J, with 4 bases in between. The CDR3: CASSPMNTEAFF. The CDR3 DNA follows: TGTGCCAGCAGTCCCATGAACACTGAAGCTTTCTTT.

This clonotype was seen many times. The chain carries TRBV6-5 and TRBJ1-3; 7 bases are a match to TRBD1. Germline CDR1 MNHEY, CDR2 SVGAGI. There are 14 residues in the CDR3. V shed 5 bases, J shed 4 bases, and the junction held 5 bases outside the gene matches. The CDR3 sequence is CASSLGTAGNTIYF. DNA of the CDR3: TGTGCCAGCAGTCTCGGGACAGCAGGAAACACCATATATTTT.

This clonotype was seen more than once but under ten times. The V gene is TRBV4-2, the J gene TRBJ2-7; the D is unclear. V dropped 0 bases and J dropped 3 bases, with 6 bases sitting between them. This CDR3 has 13 residues. Per germline, CDR1 LGHNA and CDR2 YNFKEQ. The CDR3 DNA is TGTGCCAGCAGCCAAGATTGGGGCTACGAGCAGTACTTC. Translating gives CASSQDWGYEQYF.

The chain combines TRBV11-3 with TRBJ2-5; 9 bases are a match to TRBD1. Germline-derived CDR1 and CDR2 are SGHNT and YENEEA. The CDR3 length is 16 residues. J gave up 1 base and V 4 bases, and 7 bases lay outside the gene matches. The CDR3 spells CASSSRDRVTQETQYF. In DNA, the CDR3 is TGTGCCAGCAGCTCCCGGGACAGGGTAACCCAAGAGACCCAGTACTTC.

This clonotype was counted many times. The rearrangement links TRBV20-1 to TRBJ2-7, with D uncertain. Between the trimmed V and J ends, which lost 6 bases and 6 bases, there was a span of 12 bases. In germline, CDR1 is DFQATT, CDR2 SNEGSKA (reference sequence). The CDR3 extends over 11 amino acids. This CDR3 is CSAADQGEQYF. The CDR3 nucleotides are TGCAGTGCCGCGGACCAAGGCGAGCAGTACTTC.

This rearrangement joins TRBV4-2 to TRBJ2-3, with TRBD2 matching 12 bases. Losses at the gene ends were 0 bases for V and 8 bases for J; bases not matched to a gene: 3. The CDR3 sequence is 15 residues long. Germline-derived CDR1 and CDR2 are LGHNA and YNFKEQ. The CDR3 region has the DNA TGTGCCAGCAGCCAAGATCCTAGCGGGGGGGGTACGCAGTATTTT. It translates to CASSQDPSGGGTQYF.

This clonotype was detected only a few times. The V gene is TRBV20-1, the J gene TRBJ2-7; tentative D call: TRBD2 (7 bases). The CDR3 spans 16 residues. Germline CDR1 DFQATT, CDR2 SNEGSKA (reference sequence). Trimming removed 0 bases at V and 3 bases at J, with 18 bases between. The CDR3 coding sequence is TGCAGTGCTAGAGATTTCCGGGGGGCCGAGAGCTACGAGCAGTACTTC. Protein sequence: CSARDFRGAESYEQYF.

This clonotype came up a few times. The chain is built from TRBV6-1 and TRBJ1-4, with D possibly TRBD1 on 5 matching bases. The CDR3 is 14 amino acids. Germline V gene data show CDR1 as MNHNS and CDR2 as SASEGT. The V end lost 7 bases, the J end lost 0 bases, and 9 bases lay between the germline ends. The CDR3 protein is CASKTEATNEKLFF. The CDR3 DNA follows: TGTGCCAGCAAGACAGAAGCAACTAATGAAAAACTGTTTTTT.

The V gene is TRBV28, the J gene TRBJ1-2; D is undetermined. Trimming removed 3 bases from V and 5 bases from J, with 7 bases in between. The CDR3 contains 12 residues. CDR1 MDHEN and CDR2 SYDVKM come from the germline V gene. The CDR3 nucleotides read TGTGCCAGCAGTTTTCTCAATTATGGCTACACCTTC. Amino acids: CASSFLNYGYTF.

In this sample, this clonotype turned up many times. The CDR3 reads CASSFRGNYEQYF. In nucleotides, the CDR3 is TGTGCCAGCAGTTTCCGCGGAAACTACGAGCAGTACTTC. This chain uses TRBV28 with TRBJ2-7, with D uncertain. The CDR3 has 13 amino acids. Germline V lookup: CDR1 MDHEN, CDR2 SYDVKM. The V gene lost 3 bases and the J gene lost 3 bases, with 9 bases spanning the gap.

Only a few counts were recorded for this clonotype. The rearrangement links TRBV20-1 to TRBJ2-7; D is possibly TRBD1 or TRBD2 (5 bases each). Germline assignment: CDR1 DFQATT and CDR2 SNEGSKA (reference sequence). Between the trimmed V and J ends, which lost 3 bases and 6 bases, there was a span of 15 bases. There are 13 residues in the CDR3. The CDR3 region is CSARGPVAPEQYF. The CDR3 bases are TGCAGTGCTAGGGGACCCGTCGCCCCCGAGCAGTACTTC.

The chain links TRBV5-1 to TRBJ1-1; a weak D match, TRBD1 (5 bases). The CDR3 runs to 14 residues. V lost 4 bases and J 1 base, leaving 11 bases between the germline ends. CDR1 and CDR2 from the germline V gene are SGHRS and YFSETQ. The CDR3 bases are TGCGCCAGCAGCGTGGGACCTTCGAACACTGAAGCTTTCTTT. It encodes CASSVGPSNTEAFF.

About this clonotype itself: The junction and the germline gene differ at one end; a read error may be behind it. The genes are TRBV29-1 and TRBJ2-7; D is undetermined. Looked up from germline, CDR1 is SQVTM and CDR2 is ANQGSEA. The CDR3 is 11 residues long. The CDR3 is CSAGRRYEQCF. The CDR3 bases are TGCAGCGCAGGTCGGCGCTACGAGCAGTGCTTC.

This clonotype was recorded at least ten times. The genes are TRBV2 and TRBJ2-1; possibly TRBD1 for D (7 bases). The CDR3 sequence is 16 residues long. V was shortened by 3 bases and J by 0 bases, with 12 bases between the two germline ends. The germline gives CDR1 SNHLY, CDR2 FYNNEI. The CDR3 DNA follows: TGTGCCAGCAGTGATTCCAGGGGGGCCTCCTACAATGAGCAGTTCTTC. It codes for CASSDSRGASYNEQFF.

This clonotype was detected ten times or more. The chain links TRBV29-1 to TRBJ2-7; 11 nucleotides agree with TRBD1. This CDR3 region has 14 residues. The junction had 5 bases not matched to a gene; V was cut back by 4 bases and J by 3 bases. The germline V gene has CDR1 SQVTM and CDR2 ANQGSEA. In DNA, the CDR3 is TGCAGCGTTGGGGGACAGGGGGTCCTCTACGAGCAGTACTTC. It translates to CSVGGQGVLYEQYF.

This clonotype was counted ten times or more. The chain recombines TRBV7-9 with TRBJ2-1, with D possibly being TRBD1 or TRBD2 (5 bases each). The ends were cut back, 7 bases at V and 2 bases at J, with 18 bases in the middle. The CDR3 has 16 residues. Germline CDR1 and CDR2: SEHNR and FQNEAQ (reference sequence). The CDR3 region has the DNA TGTGCCAGCATCAATGTGGGGGATAGGGCCTACAATGAGCAGTTCTTC. As protein: CASINVGDRAYNEQFF.

This clonotype was counted many times. The chain combines TRBV9 with TRBJ1-2; D unclear. V was shortened by 5 bases and J by 1 base, with 9 bases between the two germline ends. There are 13 residues in the CDR3. Germline values: CDR1 SGDLS, CDR2 YYNGEE. The CDR3, as DNA: TGTGCCAGCAGATCGGACGATAACTATGGCTACACCTTC. It specifies CASRSDDNYGYTF.

The chain has TRBV7-2 and TRBJ2-2; unclear D gene. The CDR3 is 15 amino acids. Germline V gives CDR1 SGHTA, CDR2 FQGNSA. Trimming cost V 7 bases and J 4 bases, with 16 bases left between them. CDR3 nucleotide sequence: TGTGCCAGCACCCTTACAGCGCTAGGCACCGGGGAGCTGTTTTTT. It translates to CASTLTALGTGELFF.

In this sample, this clonotype turned up a few times. J is TRBJ1-3 and V is TRBV6-1; D ambiguous. This CDR3 is built from 14 residues. With 0 bases removed from V and 2 bases from J, the gap between germline ends came to 5 bases. CDR1 MNHNS and CDR2 SASEGT come from the germline V gene. CDR3 coding DNA: TGTGCCAGCAGTGAAGCGGTTCCTGGAAACACCATATATTTT. Translated, it gives CASSEAVPGNTIYF.

This chain uses TRBV11-2 with TRBJ1-1; no reliable D call. The CDR3 covers 13 residues. V was trimmed by 4 bases and J by 5 bases, leaving 11 bases between them. Germline CDR1 SGHAT, CDR2 FQNNGV. The CDR3 sequence: CASSSTTRTEAFF. The CDR3 DNA reads TGTGCCAGCAGCTCGACCACTAGGACTGAAGCTTTCTTT.

This clonotype was observed a few times. The rearrangement joins TRBV24-1 to TRBJ1-5; D is unclear. Trimming stripped 7 bases from V and 3 bases from J, with 15 bases between. The CDR3 spans 15 residues. Germline V gene sequence: CDR1 KGHDR, CDR2 SFDVKD. Written as DNA, the CDR3 is TGTGCCACCAGCGAGACGGGTGGCAACAATCAGCCCCAGCATTTT. Protein product: CATSETGGNNQPQHF.

The chain carries TRBV28 and TRBJ2-7; D call uncertain. Germline CDR1 and CDR2: MDHEN and SYDVKM. Trimming cost V 8 bases and J 6 bases, with 14 bases left between them. The CDR3 has 12 residues. Here the CDR3 reads CASLQPNGEQYF. CDR3 nucleotide sequence: TGTGCCAGCCTTCAGCCTAACGGCGAGCAGTACTTC.